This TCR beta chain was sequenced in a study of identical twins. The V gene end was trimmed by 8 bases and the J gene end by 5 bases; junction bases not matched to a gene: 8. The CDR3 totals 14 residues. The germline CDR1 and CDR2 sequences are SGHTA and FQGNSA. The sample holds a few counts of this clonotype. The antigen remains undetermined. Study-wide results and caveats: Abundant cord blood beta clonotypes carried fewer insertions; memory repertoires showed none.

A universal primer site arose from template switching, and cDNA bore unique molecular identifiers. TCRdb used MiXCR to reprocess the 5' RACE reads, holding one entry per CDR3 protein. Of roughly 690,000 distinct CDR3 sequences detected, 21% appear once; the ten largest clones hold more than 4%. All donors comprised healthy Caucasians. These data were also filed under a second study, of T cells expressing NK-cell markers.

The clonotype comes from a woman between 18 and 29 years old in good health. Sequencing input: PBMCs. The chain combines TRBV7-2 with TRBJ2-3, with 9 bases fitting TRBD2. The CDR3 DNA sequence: TGTGCCAGCTCGGCTTCTAGCGGGGTAGATACGCAGTATTTT. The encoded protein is CASSASSGVDTQYF. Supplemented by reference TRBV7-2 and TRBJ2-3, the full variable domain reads GAGVSQSPSNKVTEKGKDVELRCDPISGHTALYWYRQSLGQGLEFLIYFQGNSAPDKSGLPSDRFSAERTGGSVSTLTIQRTQQEDSAVYLCASSASSGVDTQYFGPGTRLTVL.